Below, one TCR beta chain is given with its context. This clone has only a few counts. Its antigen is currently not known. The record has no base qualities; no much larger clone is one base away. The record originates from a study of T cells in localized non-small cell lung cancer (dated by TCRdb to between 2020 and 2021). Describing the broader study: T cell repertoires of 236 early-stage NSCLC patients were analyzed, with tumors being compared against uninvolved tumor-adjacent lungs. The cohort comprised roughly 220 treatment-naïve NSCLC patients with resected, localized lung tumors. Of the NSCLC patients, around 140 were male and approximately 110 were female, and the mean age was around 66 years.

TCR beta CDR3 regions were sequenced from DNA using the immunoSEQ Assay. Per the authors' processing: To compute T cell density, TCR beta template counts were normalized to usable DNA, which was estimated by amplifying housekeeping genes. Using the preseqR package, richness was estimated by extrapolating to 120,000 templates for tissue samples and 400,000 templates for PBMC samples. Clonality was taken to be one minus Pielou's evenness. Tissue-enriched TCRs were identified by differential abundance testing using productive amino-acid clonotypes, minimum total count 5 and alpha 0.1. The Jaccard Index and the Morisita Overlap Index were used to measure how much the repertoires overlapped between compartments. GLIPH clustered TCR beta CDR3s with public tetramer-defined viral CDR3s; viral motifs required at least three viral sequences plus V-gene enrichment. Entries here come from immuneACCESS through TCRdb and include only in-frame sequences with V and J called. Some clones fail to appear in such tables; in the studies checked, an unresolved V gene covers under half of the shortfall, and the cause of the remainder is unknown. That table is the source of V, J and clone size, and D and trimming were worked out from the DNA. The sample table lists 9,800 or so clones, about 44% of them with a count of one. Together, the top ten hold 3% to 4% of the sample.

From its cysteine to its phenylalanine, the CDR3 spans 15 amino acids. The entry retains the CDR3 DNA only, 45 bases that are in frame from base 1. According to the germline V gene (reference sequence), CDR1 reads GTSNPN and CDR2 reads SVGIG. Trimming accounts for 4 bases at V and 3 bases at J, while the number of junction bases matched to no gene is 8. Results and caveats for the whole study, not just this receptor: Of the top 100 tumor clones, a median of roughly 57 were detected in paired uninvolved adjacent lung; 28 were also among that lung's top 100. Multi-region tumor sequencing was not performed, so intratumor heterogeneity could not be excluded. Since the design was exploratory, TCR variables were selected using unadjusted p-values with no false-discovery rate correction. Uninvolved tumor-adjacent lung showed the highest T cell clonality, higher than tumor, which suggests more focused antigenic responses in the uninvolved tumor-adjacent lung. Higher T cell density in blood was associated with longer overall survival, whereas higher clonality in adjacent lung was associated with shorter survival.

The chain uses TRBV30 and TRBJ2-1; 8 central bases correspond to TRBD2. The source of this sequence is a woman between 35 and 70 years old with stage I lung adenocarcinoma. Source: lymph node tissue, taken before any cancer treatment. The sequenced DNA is TGTGCCTGGACCGTGGGTAGCGGGGACTACAATGAGCAGTTCTTC. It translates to CAWTVGSGDYNEQFF.